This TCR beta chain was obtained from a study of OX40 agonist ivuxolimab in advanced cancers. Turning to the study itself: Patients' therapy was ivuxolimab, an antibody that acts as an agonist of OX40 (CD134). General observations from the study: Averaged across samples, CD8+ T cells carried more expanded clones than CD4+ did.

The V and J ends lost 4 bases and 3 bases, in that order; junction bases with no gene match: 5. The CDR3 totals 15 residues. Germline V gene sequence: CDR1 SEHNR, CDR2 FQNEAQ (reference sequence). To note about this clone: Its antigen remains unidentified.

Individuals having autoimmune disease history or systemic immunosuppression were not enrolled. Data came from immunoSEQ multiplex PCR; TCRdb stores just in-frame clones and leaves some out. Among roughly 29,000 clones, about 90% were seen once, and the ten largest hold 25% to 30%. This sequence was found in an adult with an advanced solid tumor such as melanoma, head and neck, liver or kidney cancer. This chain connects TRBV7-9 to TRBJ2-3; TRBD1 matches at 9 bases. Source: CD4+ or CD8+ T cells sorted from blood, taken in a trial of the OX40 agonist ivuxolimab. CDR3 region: CASSYRDRVTDTQYF. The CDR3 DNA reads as TGTGCCAGCAGCTACCGGGACAGGGTAACAGATACGCAGTATTTT.